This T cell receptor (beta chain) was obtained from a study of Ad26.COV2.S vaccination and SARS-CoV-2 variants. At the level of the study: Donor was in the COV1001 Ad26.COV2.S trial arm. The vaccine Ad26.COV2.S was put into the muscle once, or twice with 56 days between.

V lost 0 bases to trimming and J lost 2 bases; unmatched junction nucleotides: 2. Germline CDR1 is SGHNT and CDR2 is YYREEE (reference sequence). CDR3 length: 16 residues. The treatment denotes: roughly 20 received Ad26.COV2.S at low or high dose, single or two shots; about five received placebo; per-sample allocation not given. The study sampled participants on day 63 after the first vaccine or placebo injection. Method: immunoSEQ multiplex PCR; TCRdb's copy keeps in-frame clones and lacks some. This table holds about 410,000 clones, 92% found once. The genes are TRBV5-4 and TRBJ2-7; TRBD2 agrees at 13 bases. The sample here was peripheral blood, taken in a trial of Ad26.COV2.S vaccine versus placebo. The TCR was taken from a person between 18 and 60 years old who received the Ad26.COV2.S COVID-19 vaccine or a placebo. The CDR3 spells CASSLGTSGSPYEQYF. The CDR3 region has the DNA TGTGCCAGCAGCTTGGGGACTAGCGGGAGTCCCTACGAGCAGTACTTC. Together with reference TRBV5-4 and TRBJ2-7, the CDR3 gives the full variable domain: ETGVTQSPTHLIKTRGQQVTLRCSSQSGHNTVSWYQQALGQGPQFIFQYYREEENGRGNFPPRFSGLQFPNYSSELNVNALELDDSALYLCASSLGTSGSPYEQYFGPGTRLTVT.